Only a few counts were recorded for the clone carrying this TCR beta chain. Graves' hyperthyroidism was deemed stable absent ophthalmopathy progression within 18 months. The source material, RNA transcripts, was used to amplify TCR beta CDR3 regions. Carried out on the TCR CDR3, a first-round RT-PCR used the HTBI primer set. One entry per CDR3 protein results from TCRdb running MiXCR on the multiplex PCR reads. The sample lists 600,000 to 750,000 distinct CDR3 sequences, roughly 17% occurring once. These data come from a study of T cells in Graves' hyperthyroidism and ophthalmopathy. This CDR3 has 13 residues. Germline-derived CDR1 and CDR2 are LNHDA and SQIVND (reference sequence). Trimming shortened V by 3 bases and J by 8 bases, and 13 bases separated the two germline ends.

The chain is built from TRBV19 and TRBJ1-1, with D unclear. The sequence derives from a man between 45 and 60 years old with Graves' hyperthyroidism. The sample was blood. The CDR3: CASSMGFVTEAFF. Here the CDR3 DNA reads TGTGCCAGTAGTATGGGATTTGTCACCGAAGCTTTCTTT. The variable domain in full, with the rest retrieved from reference TRBV19 and TRBJ1-1, is DGGITQSPKYLFRKEGQNVTLSCEQNLNHDAMYWYRQDPGQGLRLIYYSQIVNDFQKGDIAEGYSVSREKKESFPLTVTSAQKNPTAFYLCASSMGFVTEAFFGQGTRLTVV.